In its sample, the clone carrying this TCR beta chain was seen once. The entry originates in a study of blood T cell repertoires in COVID-19. Study-level information: There were acute and convalescent COVID-19 samples, and they came from the United States, Italy and Spain. The cDNA or gDNA used as material had been derived from T cells, B-cell-depleted T cells, or PBMCs.

As handled by the study authors: Amplified reference gene primers provided the basis for estimating nucleated cell counts. Clones were read by immunoSEQ multiplex PCR, and TCRdb kept only the in-frame ones, dropping some. V and J calls and clone size come straight from that table; D and trimming were deduced from the DNA. The sample carries approximately 470,000 clones, 70% to 90% recorded once. The germline CDR1 and CDR2 sequences are LNHDA and SQIVND (reference sequence). Trimming left V 6 bases short and J 0 bases short, with 21 bases between. The CDR3 runs to 18 residues. The rearrangement joins TRBV19 to TRBJ1-3, with D perhaps matching TRBD1 (5 bases). Specimen: peripheral blood. This receptor was obtained from a human donor in a cohort sampled during active COVID-19. The CDR3 DNA reads TGTGCCAGTAGCATATCGGATGGGGCCCCGAGCTCTGGAAACACCATATATTTT. It codes for CASSISDGAPSSGNTIYF.